The text below deals with one T cell receptor beta chain. Its antigen is not known. With 60 Vbeta and 13 Jbeta primers, the PCR was carried out. Profiled with immunoSEQ multiplex PCR; TCRdb holds only in-frame clones, not every one. The sample holds 150,000 or so clones; approximately 79% are singletons and the top ten take about 0.91%. The data were obtained in a study of cytomegalovirus exposure and HLA in healthy donors. Overall study results and limits: The study had only CMV serostatus as immune exposure information. Presence/absence analyses assumed roughly uniform sequencing depth across donors, which may not hold. The authors later linked a missense DCLRE1C variant to TCR beta V- and J-gene trimming.

V dropped 10 bases and J dropped 4 bases, with 10 bases sitting between them. In germline, CDR1 is MGHDK, CDR2 SYGVNS. This CDR3 is 11 amino acids long. The V gene is TRBV25-1, the J gene TRBJ1-1; tentatively, D is TRBD1 (6 bases). The TCR sequence derives from a woman aged 45-60 years in good health and CMV-seropositive. Sequencing was performed on PBMCs. The CDR3 DNA follows: TGTGCCACTACAGGGTTCACTGAAGCTTTCTTT. Amino acids: CATTGFTEAFF.